One and the same sample provided the 6 T cell receptor beta chains below, sequenced in a study of CD8+CD57+ T cells in acquired aplastic anemia. The sequenced patients had an expansion of CD8+CD57+ cells seen by flow cytometry. TCR beta VDJ and CDR3 were profiled, and genomic DNA was the template. TCRdb analysed the reads with MiXCR anew, one entry per CDR3 protein. The sample shows under 200,000 distinct CDR3 sequences, more than 45% of them seen only once. The sample consisted of sorted CD4+, CD8+, or CD8+CD57+ T cells (not recorded which) from PBMCs. These receptor sequences come from a human donor with aplastic anemia.

The sample holds one count of this clonotype. This chain uses TRBV7-8 with TRBJ2-5; D might be TRBD1 (5 bases). The ends were cut back, 5 bases at V and 2 bases at J, with 15 bases in the middle. CDR1 is SGHVS and CDR2 is FQNEAQ in the germline V gene. The CDR3 runs 15 residues. CDR3 protein: CASSPRGGYQETQYF. The CDR3 region has the DNA TGTGCCAGCAGCCCAAGGGGCGGATATCAAGAGACCCAGTACTTC.

In nucleotides, the CDR3 is TGTGCCAGCACGCCTTCAGGGGTTGTACGTCAGCCCCAGCATTTT. It translates to CASTPSGVVRQPQHF. J is TRBJ1-5 and V is TRBV6-2 or TRBV6-3; a possible D gene is TRBD1 (6 bases). With 7 bases removed from V and 6 bases from J, the gap between germline ends came to 19 bases. This CDR3 has 15 residues. The germline V gene has CDR1 MNHEY and CDR2 SVGEGT.

This clonotype was found many times. This rearrangement joins TRBV3-1 to TRBJ1-1, with 7 bases matching TRBD1. From germline, CDR1 is LGHDT and CDR2 YNNKEL (reference sequence). V trimming: 6 bases; J trimming: 5 bases; junction bases outside the gene matches: 12. This CDR3 is 15 amino acids long. The CDR3 DNA follows: TGTGCCAGCAGGCAAACGGGGACAGTGGGGACTGAAGCTTTCTTT. It specifies CASRQTGTVGTEAFF.

CDR3 bases: TGTGCCATCAGTGAGTTCGGTAATTCACCCCTCCACTTT. Translation: CAISEFGNSPLHF. V is TRBV10-3 and J is TRBJ1-6; D is unresolved. The CDR3 is 13 residues long. V gave up 1 base and J gave up 6 bases, with 4 bases separating them. Germline CDR1 ENHRY, CDR2 SYGVKD.

V and J are TRBV15 and TRBJ2-1; 8 nucleotides agree with TRBD2. The CDR3 covers 17 residues. J lost 4 bases, V lost 0 bases, and 8 bases had no gene match. Looked up from germline, CDR1 is LNHNV and CDR2 is YYDKDF (reference sequence). In nucleotides, the CDR3 is TGTGCCACCAGCAGAGATCACAGCGGGGGCAGTTACAATGAGCAGTTCTTC. Its protein is CATSRDHSGGSYNEQFF.

The V gene is TRBV9, the J gene TRBJ1-6; TRBD1 aligns across 9 bases. V lost 4 bases, J lost 10 bases, and 6 bases stayed unmatched. Germline CDR1 reads SGDLS; CDR2 reads YYNGEE. CDR3 length equals 14 residues. The CDR3 nucleotides read TGTGCCAGCAGCTCGGACAGGGGACGGTCACCCCTCCACTTT. Its protein is CASSSDRGRSPLHF.